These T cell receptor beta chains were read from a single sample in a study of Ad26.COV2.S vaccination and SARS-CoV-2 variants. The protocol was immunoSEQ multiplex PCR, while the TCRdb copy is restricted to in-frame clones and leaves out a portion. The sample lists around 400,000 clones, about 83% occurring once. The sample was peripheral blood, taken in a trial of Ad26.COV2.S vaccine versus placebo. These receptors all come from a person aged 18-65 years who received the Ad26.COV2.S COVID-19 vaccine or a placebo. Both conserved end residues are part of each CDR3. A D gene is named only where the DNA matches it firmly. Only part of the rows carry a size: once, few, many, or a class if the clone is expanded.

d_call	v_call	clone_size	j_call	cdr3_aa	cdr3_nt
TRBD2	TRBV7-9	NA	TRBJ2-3	CASSYLAGGTDTQYF	TGTGCCAGCAGCTACTTAGCGGGGGGCACAGATACGCAGTATTTT
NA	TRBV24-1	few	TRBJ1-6	CATSDENNSPLHF	TGTGCCACCAGTGATGAGAATAATTCACCCCTCCACTTT
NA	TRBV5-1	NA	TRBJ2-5	CASSFRVSYVRETQYF	TGCGCCAGCAGCTTCCGGGTCTCCTATGTCCGGGAGACCCAGTACTTC
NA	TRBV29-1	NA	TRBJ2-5	CSVALSVQTQYF	TGCAGCGTTGCCCTTAGCGTACAGACCCAGTACTTC
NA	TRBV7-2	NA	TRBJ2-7	CASSLAFLIYEQYF	TGTGCCAGCAGCTTGGCCTTCCTCATATACGAGCAGTACTTC
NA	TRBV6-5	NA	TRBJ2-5	CASSYSNTATETQYF	TGTGCCAGCAGTTACTCGAATACCGCCACAGAGACCCAGTACTTC
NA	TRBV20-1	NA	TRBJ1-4	CSAKGGEKLFF	TGCAGTGCTAAAGGTGGCGAAAAACTGTTTTTT
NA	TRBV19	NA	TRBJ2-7	CASSIIGGVSYEQYF	TGTGCCAGTAGTATCATCGGGGGAGTCTCCTACGAGCAGTACTTC
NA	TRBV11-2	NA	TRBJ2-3	CASSLEGHTGLTQYF	TGTGCCAGCAGCTTAGAGGGGCACACCGGCCTGACGCAGTATTTT
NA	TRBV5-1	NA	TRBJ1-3	CASSIGPGNTIYF	TGCGCCAGCAGCATCGGACCGGGAAACACCATATATTTT
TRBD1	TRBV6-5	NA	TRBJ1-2	CASSLTGVGGYTF	TGTGCCAGCAGTTTAACAGGGGTCGGTGGCTACACCTTC
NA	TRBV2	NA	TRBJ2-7	CASSETGAFSYEQYF	TGTGCCAGCAGTGAAACAGGAGCCTTTTCCTACGAGCAGTACTTC
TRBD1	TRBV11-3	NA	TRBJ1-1	CASSKAGTGGEAFF	TGTGCCAGCAGCAAAGCAGGGACAGGCGGGGAAGCTTTCTTT
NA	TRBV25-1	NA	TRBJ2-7	CASSYPAGAHEQYF	TGTGCCAGCAGTTACCCGGCGGGGGCCCACGAGCAGTACTTC
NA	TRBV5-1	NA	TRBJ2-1	CASSLTAHNNEQFF	TGCGCCAGCAGCTTGACGGCCCATAACAATGAGCAGTTCTTC
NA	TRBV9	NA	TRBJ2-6	CASSGGTSSGANVLTF	TGTGCCAGCAGCGGAGGGACTTCATCTGGGGCCAACGTCCTGACTTTC
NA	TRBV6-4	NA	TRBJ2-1	CASSDREDEQFF	TGTGCCAGCAGTGACAGGGAGGATGAGCAGTTCTTC
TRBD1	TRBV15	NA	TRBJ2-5	CATSIRTGETQYF	TGTGCCACCAGCATAAGGACAGGAGAGACCCAGTACTTC
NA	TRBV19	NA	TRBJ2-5	CASSMGRRVLQETQYF	TGTGCCAGTAGTATGGGGCGAAGGGTCTTACAAGAGACCCAGTACTTC
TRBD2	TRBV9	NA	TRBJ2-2	CASSDTPTMGTSVNTGELFF	TGTGCCAGCAGTGACACTCCGACGATGGGGACTAGCGTGAACACCGGGGAGCTGTTTTTT
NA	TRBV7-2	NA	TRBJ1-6	CASSPGSSYNSPLHF	TGTGCCAGCAGCCCCGGTAGCTCCTATAATTCACCCCTCCACTTT
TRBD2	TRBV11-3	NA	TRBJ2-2	CASSRGDTGELFF	TGTGCCAGCAGCCGGGGGGACACCGGGGAGCTGTTTTTT
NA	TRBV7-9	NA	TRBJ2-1	CASSLGQPGHNEQFF	TGTGCCAGCAGCTTAGGACAGCCGGGACACAATGAGCAGTTCTTC
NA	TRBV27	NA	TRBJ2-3	CASGVLASKDTQYF	TGTGCCAGCGGGGTTCTAGCTTCGAAAGATACGCAGTATTTT
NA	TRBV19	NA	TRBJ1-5	CASSHPRGSNQPQHF	TGTGCCAGTAGCCACCCCCGGGGTAGCAATCAGCCCCAGCATTTT
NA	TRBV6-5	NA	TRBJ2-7	CASSYSTGPINYEQYF	TGTGCCAGCAGTTACTCGACGGGGCCGATTAACTACGAGCAGTACTTC
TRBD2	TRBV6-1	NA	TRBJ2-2	CASSEPSSGGVPGELFF	TGTGCCAGCAGTGAACCGTCTAGCGGGGGGGTTCCCGGGGAGCTGTTTTTT
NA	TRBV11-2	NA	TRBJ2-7	CASRNLRGKEQYF	TGTGCCAGCAGGAACCTCCGGGGTAAGGAGCAGTACTTC
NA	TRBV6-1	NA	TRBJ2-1	CASSESASVYNEQFF	TGTGCCAGCAGTGAAAGCGCAAGTGTTTACAATGAGCAGTTCTTC
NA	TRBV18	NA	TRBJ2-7	CASSPGNYYEQYF	TGTGCCAGCTCACCAGGGAATTACTACGAGCAGTACTTC
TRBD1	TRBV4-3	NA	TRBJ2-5	CASSLLAGAGGLETQYF	TGCGCCAGCAGCCTCCTTGCCGGGGCAGGGGGCCTGGAGACCCAGTACTTC
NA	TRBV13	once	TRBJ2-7	CASRSGGGTYEQYF	TGTGCCAGCAGATCAGGCGGGGGCACCTACGAGCAGTACTTC
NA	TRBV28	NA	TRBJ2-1	CATNPVSRLQEQFF	TGTGCCACCAACCCGGTCTCCAGGTTACAGGAGCAGTTCTTC
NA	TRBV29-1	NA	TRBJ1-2	CSAGRAGNGYTF	TGCAGCGCCGGGCGGGCAGGGAACGGCTACACCTTC
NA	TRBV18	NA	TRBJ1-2	CASSPLGISNYGYTF	TGTGCCAGCTCACCACTGGGGATCTCTAACTATGGCTACACCTTC
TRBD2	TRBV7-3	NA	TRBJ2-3	CASSSGLEPDTQYF	TGTGCCAGCAGCTCCGGACTAGAACCAGATACGCAGTATTTT
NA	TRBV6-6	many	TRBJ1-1	CASSYSENTEAFF	TGTGCCAGCAGTTACTCGGAGAACACTGAAGCTTTCTTT
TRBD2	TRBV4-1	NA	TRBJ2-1	CASSQDGVTSGRRYEQFF	TGCGCCAGCAGCCAAGATGGGGTGACTAGCGGGAGGCGGTATGAGCAGTTCTTC
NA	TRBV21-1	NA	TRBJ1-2	CASSKTPGQINYGYTF	TGTGCCAGCAGCAAGACACCGGGACAGATTAACTATGGCTACACCTTC
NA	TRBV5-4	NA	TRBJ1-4	CASSRGPTNEKLFF	TGTGCCAGCAGCCGTGGCCCAACTAATGAAAAACTGTTTTTT